Presented here are 11 T cell receptor beta chains from one specimen sequenced in a study of blood T cell repertoires in COVID-19 (dated by TCRdb to 2018 to 2021). The receptor library was made with the immunoSEQ multiplex PCR assay. The table was pulled from immuneACCESS by TCRdb, which kept in-frame rearrangements only. Such tables lose some clones; where checked, under half of the loss comes from unresolved V genes, and the rest has no known cause. This sample comprises about 300,000 clones, just under 90% of them detected only once. The ten largest clonotypes hold less than 3.5% of the sample. The sequenced sample was PBMCs or T cells enriched from blood (not recorded which). The receptors here all came from a woman aged 45-65 years who had been exposed to COVID-19.

The chain employs TRBV6-1 and TRBJ2-1; D possibly corresponds to TRBD2 (6 bases). The V and J ends lost 0 bases and 4 bases respectively, with 10 bases between them. This CDR3 has 15 residues. Per the germline V gene, CDR1 is MNHNS and CDR2 is SASEGT. The CDR3 here is CASSEASGVYNEQFF. The CDR3 nucleotides read TGTGCCAGCAGTGAAGCTTCGGGGGTATACAATGAGCAGTTCTTC.

This clone was seen more than once but under ten times. This CDR3 reads CAWSPTGPADYGYTF. The DNA for the CDR3 is TGTGCCTGGAGTCCAACAGGGCCCGCGGACTATGGCTACACCTTC. The J gene is TRBJ1-2, the V gene TRBV30, with a tentative D call TRBD1 (6 bases). The CDR3 has 15 residues. Trimming stripped 2 bases from V and 3 bases from J, with 16 bases between. Germline loops: CDR1 GTSNPN, CDR2 SVGIG (reference sequence).

The J gene is TRBJ1-1, the V gene TRBV3-1 (or the pseudogene TRBV3-2); D not resolved. The V end was cut by 4 bases, the J end by 7 bases, with 22 bases between. Per the germline V gene, CDR1 is LGHDT and CDR2 is YNNKEL (reference sequence). The CDR3 loop spans 16 amino acids. CDR3 nucleotides: TGTGCCAGCAGCCTACGCCGGGGTCCCCGCTTTGTTGAAGCTTTCTTT. Translating it yields CASSLRRGPRFVEAFF.

This clone appeared a single time. This chain connects TRBV19 to TRBJ2-1, with 10 positions matching TRBD2. The CDR3 is 13 amino acids. Germline CDR1 and CDR2: LNHDA and SQIVND (reference sequence). Trimming at V came to 8 bases and at J to 10 bases, leaving 8 bases not matched to a gene. CDR3 coding DNA: TGTGCCAGTTCTGGGCTAGCGGGGGTAGAGCAGTTCTTC. As protein: CASSGLAGVEQFF.

The chain recombines TRBV29-1 with TRBJ1-3, with D possibly TRBD1 on 6 matching bases. This CDR3 comprises 13 residues. Germline V gene sequence: CDR1 SQVTM, CDR2 ANQGSEA. V was cut by 7 bases and J by 0 bases, with 10 bases left in between. CDR3 sequence reads: CSGTGNSGNTIYF. DNA for the CDR3: TGCAGCGGTACAGGGAACTCTGGAAACACCATATATTTT.

J is TRBJ2-1 and V is TRBV5-4, with 12 bases that match TRBD1. J gave up 7 bases and V 3 bases, and 8 bases lay outside the gene matches. This CDR3 is 16 amino acids long. From germline, CDR1 is SGHNT and CDR2 YYREEE (reference sequence). The CDR3 DNA reads TGTGCCAGCAGCTCTACCGGGACAGGGGGCCGGAATGAGCAGTTCTTC. The encoded protein is CASSSTGTGGRNEQFF.

Worth noting for this clone: Different DNA sequences within this sample yield the same CDR3. The chain employs TRBV5-1 and TRBJ2-2, with TRBD1 identical over 7 bases. V dropped 6 bases and J dropped 2; count of bases not matched to a gene: 1. The CDR3 has 13 amino acids. Per germline, CDR1 SGHRS and CDR2 YFSETQ. The CDR3 DNA sequence: TGCGCCAGCAACAGGGGAAACACCGGGGAGCTGTTTTTT. This encodes CASNRGNTGELFF. The variable domain in full, with the rest retrieved from reference TRBV5-1 and TRBJ2-2, is KAGVTQTPRYLIKTRGQQVTLSCSPISGHRSVSWYQQTPGQGLQFLFEYFSETQRNKGNFPGRFSGRQFSNSRSEMNVSTLELGDSALYLCASNRGNTGELFFGEGSRLTVL.

The V call is TRBV21-1, the J call TRBJ1-1. TRBV21-1 is recorded as a pseudogene. This CDR3 has 17 amino acids. The CDR3 sequence is CASSQKKTGREGTEAFF. CDR3 sequence (DNA): TGTGCCAGCAGCCAAAAGAAGACAGGGCGGGAGGGCACTGAAGCTTTCTTT.

This chain connects TRBV11-2 to TRBJ2-7; TRBD1 matches at 9 bases. After removal of 4 bases from V and 6 bases from J, the junction contained 4 bases not matched to a gene. Germline CDR1 SGHAT, CDR2 FQNNGV. The CDR3 has 13 amino acids. In DNA form, the CDR3 reads TGTGCCAGCAGCTCAGGGACAGGGCTCGAGCAGTACTTC. Translated, it gives CASSSGTGLEQYF.

The V gene is TRBV2, the J gene TRBJ2-3, with 12 bases matching TRBD2. The CDR3 runs to 12 residues. Germline lookup yields CDR1 SNHLY and CDR2 FYNNEI. Trimming at V came to 6 bases and at J to 11 bases, leaving 3 bases not matched to a gene. This CDR3 is CASRELAGGQYF. The CDR3 bases are TGTGCCAGCAGGGAACTAGCGGGGGGGCAGTATTTT.

V gene TRBV18 combines with J gene TRBJ1-4; TRBD1 matches at 7 bases. This CDR3 region has 15 residues. CDR1 and CDR2 (germline): KGHSH, LQKENI. The J segment lost 7 bases and the V segment lost 3 bases, leaving 8 bases of the junction unmatched. The chain's CDR3 is CASSPGQTLSEKLFF. CDR3 DNA: TGTGCCAGCTCACCGGGACAGACCCTTAGTGAAAAACTGTTTTTT.